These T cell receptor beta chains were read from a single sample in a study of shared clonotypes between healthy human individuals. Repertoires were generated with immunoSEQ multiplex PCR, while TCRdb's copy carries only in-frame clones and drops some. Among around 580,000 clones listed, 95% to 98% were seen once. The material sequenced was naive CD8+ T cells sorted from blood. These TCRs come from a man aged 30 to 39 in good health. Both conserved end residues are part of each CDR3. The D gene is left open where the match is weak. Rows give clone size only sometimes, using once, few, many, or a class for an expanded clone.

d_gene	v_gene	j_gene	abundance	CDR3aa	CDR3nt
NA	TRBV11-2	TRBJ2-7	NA	CASSTVGGGQYF	TGTGCCAGCAGCACCGTTGGAGGGGGGCAGTACTTC
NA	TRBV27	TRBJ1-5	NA	CASSPLGSNQPQHF	TGTGCCAGCAGCCCCCTGGGGAGCAATCAGCCCCAGCATTTT
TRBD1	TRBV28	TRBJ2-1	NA	CASSSLRTGGYNEQFF	TGTGCCAGCAGTTCGTTACGGACAGGGGGCTACAATGAGCAGTTCTTC
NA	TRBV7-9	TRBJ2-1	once	CASRQKQGNEQFF	TGTGCCAGCAGACAAAAACAGGGCAATGAGCAGTTCTTC
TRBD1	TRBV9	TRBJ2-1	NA	CASSTGGQGMSNEQFF	TGTGCCAGCAGCACCGGGGGACAGGGGATGAGCAATGAGCAGTTCTTC
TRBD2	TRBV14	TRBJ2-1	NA	CASSLSGSSYNEQFF	TGTGCCAGCAGCCTCAGCGGGAGCTCCTACAATGAGCAGTTCTTC
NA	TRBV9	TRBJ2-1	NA	CASSVSSFYNEQFF	TGTGCCAGCAGCGTATCTTCTTTTTACAATGAGCAGTTCTTC
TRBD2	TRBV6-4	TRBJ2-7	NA	CASPPTGTSTREQYF	TGTGCCAGCCCGCCTACCGGGACTAGTACGAGGGAGCAGTACTTC
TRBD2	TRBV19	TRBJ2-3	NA	CASRPSGGSSTDTQYF	TGTGCCAGTAGACCAAGCGGGGGGTCTAGCACAGATACGCAGTATTTT
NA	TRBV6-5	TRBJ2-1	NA	CASMLLTRTSEQFF	TGTGCCAGCATGTTGCTGACTCGTACAAGTGAGCAGTTCTTC
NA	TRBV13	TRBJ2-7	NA	CASSLEGIGEQYF	TGTGCCAGCAGCCTCGAGGGGATCGGTGAGCAGTACTTC
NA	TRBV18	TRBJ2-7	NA	CASSPAGTAPYEQYF	TGTGCCAGCTCACCGGCGGGCACAGCCCCCTACGAGCAGTACTTC
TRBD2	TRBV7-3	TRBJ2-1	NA	CASSVRTSGSATYNEQFF	TGTGCCAGCAGCGTAAGGACTAGCGGGAGTGCCACCTACAATGAGCAGTTCTTC
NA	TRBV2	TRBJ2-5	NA	CASEVQGPQETQYF	TGTGCCAGCGAAGTACAGGGCCCGCAAGAGACCCAGTACTTC
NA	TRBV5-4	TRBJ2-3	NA	CASSVREHLTDTQYF	TGTGCCAGCAGCGTCCGGGAGCACCTCACAGATACGCAGTATTTT
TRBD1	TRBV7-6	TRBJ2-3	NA	CASSLRGGVDTQYF	TGTGCCAGCAGCTTAAGAGGGGGCGTGGATACGCAGTATTTT
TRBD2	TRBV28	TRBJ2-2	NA	CASTRLALGGELFF	TGTGCCAGCACCCGACTAGCTCTGGGCGGGGAGCTGTTTTTT
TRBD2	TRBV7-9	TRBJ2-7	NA	CASSSGLARGEQYF	TGTGCCAGCAGCTCGGGACTAGCGAGGGGCGAGCAGTACTTC
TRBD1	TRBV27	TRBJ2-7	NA	CASRPTGATYEQYF	TGTGCCAGCAGGCCAACAGGGGCGACCTACGAGCAGTACTTC
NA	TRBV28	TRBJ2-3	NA	CASSLYPGLSTDTQYF	TGTGCCAGCAGTTTATACCCGGGACTGAGCACAGATACGCAGTATTTT
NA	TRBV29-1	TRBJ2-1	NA	CSVVGFQDNEQFF	TGCAGCGTTGTCGGGTTTCAGGACAATGAGCAGTTCTTC
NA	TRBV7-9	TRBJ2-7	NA	CASSTSSYEQYF	TGTGCCAGCAGCACCAGCTCCTACGAGCAGTACTTC
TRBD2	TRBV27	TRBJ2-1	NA	CASSFSSGSTSYNEQFF	TGTGCCAGCAGTTTTTCTAGCGGGAGTACTTCCTACAATGAGCAGTTCTTC
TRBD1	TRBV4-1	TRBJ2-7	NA	CASSQDGTGGYYEQYF	TGCGCCAGCAGCCAAGATGGGACAGGGGGCTACTACGAGCAGTACTTC
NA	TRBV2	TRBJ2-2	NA	CASSAIPTGELFF	TGTGCCAGCAGTGCTATCCCCACCGGGGAGCTGTTTTTT
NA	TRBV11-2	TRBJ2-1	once	CASSPGPQGGGKNEQFF	TGTGCCAGCAGCCCGGGCCCCCAGGGTGGGGGGAAAAATGAGCAGTTCTTC
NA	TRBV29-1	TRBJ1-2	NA	CSGETADYGYTF	TGCAGCGGCGAGACCGCTGACTATGGCTACACCTTC
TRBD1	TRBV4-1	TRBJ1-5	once	CASSPGQGAYQPQHF	TGCGCCAGCAGCCCGGGACAGGGGGCCTATCAGCCCCAGCATTTT